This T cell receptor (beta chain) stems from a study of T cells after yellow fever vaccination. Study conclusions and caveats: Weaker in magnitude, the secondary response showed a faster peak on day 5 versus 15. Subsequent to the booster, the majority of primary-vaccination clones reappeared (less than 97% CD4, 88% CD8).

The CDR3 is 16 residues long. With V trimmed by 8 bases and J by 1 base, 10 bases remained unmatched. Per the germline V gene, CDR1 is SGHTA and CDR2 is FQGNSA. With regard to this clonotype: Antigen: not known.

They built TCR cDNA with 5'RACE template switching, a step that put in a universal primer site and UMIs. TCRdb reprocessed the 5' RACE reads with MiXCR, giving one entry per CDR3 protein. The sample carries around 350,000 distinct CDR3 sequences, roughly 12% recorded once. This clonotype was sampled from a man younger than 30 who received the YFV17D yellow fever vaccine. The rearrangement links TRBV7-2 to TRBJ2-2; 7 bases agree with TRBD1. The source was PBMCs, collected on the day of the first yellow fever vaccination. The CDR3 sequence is CASSLGQPKNTGELFF. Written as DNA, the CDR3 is TGTGCCAGCTCTCTGGGACAGCCAAAGAACACCGGGGAGCTGTTTTTT.